The source of this T cell receptor beta chain is a study of blood T cell repertoires in COVID-19 (dated by TCRdb to between 2020 and 2021). The study in broad terms: Samples covering the acute and convalescent phases of COVID-19 were provided by collaborators in the United States, Italy and Spain. The material from the prospective study consisted of cDNA or gDNA derived from T cells, B-cell-depleted T cells, or PBMCs. The dataset comprised deeply sampled blood TCRbeta repertoires from subjects exposed to, actively infected with, or recovered from COVID-19. The repertoires were released in a freely available public database intended as a resource for research on the immune response to SARS-CoV-2. Samples were obtained from the ongoing ImmuneRACE study (first 160 participants) and from 1,254 subjects provided by 6 global collaborators. A de-identified subject ID, COVID-19 status, age in years and sex were almost always included in the sample metadata. HLA class I and class II types, where available, came from metadata supplied by the sample provider rather than from assay-based typing.

Reading the germline V gene gives CDR1 WSHSY and CDR2 SAAADI. The CDR3 spans 16 residues, from the cysteine through the phenylalanine. Only the CDR3 DNA stays, 48 bases, in frame from base 1. Between the V and J ends, shortened by 4 bases and 1 base respectively, the junction contains 17 bases. Note on this clone: Its recognized antigen is unknown. The sample holds no much larger clone one base away, and base qualities are not on file.

In Seattle, one collaborating source enrolled patients while the infection was active and tracked those patients longitudinally over the course of disease. The collaborating institutions used their own protocols to collect whole blood in K2EDTA tubes. For TCRbeta analysis, collaborators shipped samples as frozen whole blood, isolated PBMCs, or DNA extracted from either of those sample types. The immunoSEQ Assay, a bias-controlled multiplex PCR, was used to amplify TCRbeta CDR3 regions from genomic DNA. The paper's data handling went like this. Within the assay, amplification of reference gene primers was used to estimate how many nucleated cells each sample contained. Sequence reads were collapsed and filtered to measure the absolute abundance of every unique TCRbeta CDR3 rearrangement. For each sample, productive Simpson clonality was calculated by taking the square root of Simpson's diversity index across productive rearrangements. The table was pulled from immuneACCESS by TCRdb, which kept in-frame rearrangements only. Such tables lose some clones; where checked, under half of the loss comes from unresolved V genes, and the rest has no known cause. Clone size and V and J calls were adopted from that table, with D and trimming inferred from the DNA. In all, the sample holds about 87,000 clones, and roughly 84% of those were seen once. The ten biggest clones cover 2.5% to 3.5% of the sample.

The research as a whole found: The amount of clinical and demographic metadata varied by source and participant and was provided uncurated.

The receptor was derived from a woman aged 80 or older with COVID-19, enrolled during active disease. Sequenced input: peripheral blood. This chain is built from TRBV10-2 and TRBJ2-7; the D gene is perhaps TRBD2, on 6 matching bases. The CDR3 sequence is CASSGDGSTWSYEQYF. The sequenced DNA: TGCGCCAGCAGTGGCGACGGGAGTACATGGTCCTACGAGCAGTACTTC.